Listed below are T cell receptor beta chains from one sample, sequenced in a study of T cells in Graves' hyperthyroidism and ophthalmopathy. Each CDR3 protein gets one entry after TCRdb re-called the multiplex PCR reads with MiXCR. The profile covers hundreds of thousands of distinct CDR3 sequences, with about 20% appearing a single time and 47% taken by the ten largest. The sample was blood. These receptors were taken from a middle-aged man with Graves' ophthalmopathy. Each CDR3 is given with its conserved first and last residue. D genes are given only for firm matches. Rows may omit the clone size; those that give it use once, few, many or a size class.

. | TRBJ2-7 | . | TRBV20-1 | TGCAGTGCTGCGCGGGCCTCTGGGGGAAACTACGAGCAGTACTTC | CSAARASGGNYEQYF
once | TRBJ2-6 | TRBD1 | TRBV6-5 | TGTGCCAGCAGTTACGAGGGGGCATCTGGGGCCAACGTCCTGACTTTC | CASSYEGASGANVLTF
. | TRBJ1-2 | TRBD1 | TRBV28 | TGTGCCAGCAGTTTCGGGACAGGGGAGGTTAGTGGCTACACCTTC | CASSFGTGEVSGYTF
. | TRBJ2-1 | TRBD2 | TRBV20-1 | TGCAGTGCTAGTCCCTGGATAGCGGGAGGGGGGGGGAATGAGCAGTTCTTC | CSASPWIAGGGGNEQFF
few | TRBJ2-5 | . | TRBV7-2 | TGTGCCAGCAGCTCCCAAACCTCGGCAGAGACCCAGTACTTC | CASSSQTSAETQYF
once | TRBJ2-3 | TRBD2 | TRBV19 | TGTGCCTTCGGGGGGGACAAGGGGGAAAAGGCAGATACGCAGTATTTT | CAFGGDKGEKADTQYF
few | TRBJ2-3 | . | TRBV6-1 | TGTGCCAGCAGTGAGAGGCCGCCAGATACGCAGTATTTT | CASSERPPDTQYF
. | TRBJ1-1 | . | TRBV27 | TGTGCCAGCAGCCCCGAGGTAACCACTGAAGCTTTCTTT | CASSPEVTTEAFF
. | TRBJ1-4 | . | TRBV30 | TGTGCCTGGAGTACCGGGACGCCGGAAAAACTGTTTTTT | CAWSTGTPEKLFF
many | TRBJ1-1 | . | TRBV18 | TGTGCCAGCTCACCAGCGGAGAGCACTGAAGCTTTCTTT | CASSPAESTEAFF
many | TRBJ2-3 | TRBD2 | TRBV2 | TGTGCCACCCAGGGACCGGGAGGGGTAGATACGCAGTATTTT | CATQGPGGVDTQYF
many | TRBJ2-7 | . | TRBV12-3/TRBV12-4 | TGTGCCAGCAGTTTAATGGGGTACGAGCAGTACTTC | CASSLMGYEQYF
. | TRBJ2-1 | . | TRBV6-5 | TGTGCCAGCAGCTACGGGGGTCCAGGGGCTAAGTTCTTC | CASSYGGPGAKFF
. | TRBJ2-1 | . | TRBV6-2/TRBV6-3 | TGTGCCAGCAGTTACTCGAAGACAGGCCGGTCCTACAATGAGCAGTTCTTC | CASSYSKTGRSYNEQFF
. | TRBJ2-7 | TRBD2 | TRBV2 | TGTGCCAGCGGATACCCCCCTACCGGGACTAGCGGGAGGGCCTCCGAGCAGTACTTC | CASGYPPTGTSGRASEQYF
many | TRBJ2-3 | TRBD2 | TRBV20-1 | TGCAGTGCGCCTAGCGGGAGGGCCATAGATACGCAGTATTTT | CSAPSGRAIDTQYF
many | TRBJ2-7 | . | TRBV2 | TGTGCCAGCAGTGAAGGAGGCGGAAATTACGAGCAGTACTTC | CASSEGGGNYEQYF
few | TRBJ2-1 | TRBD2 | TRBV3-1 | TGTGCCAGCAGCCAAGAAACAATGTTCCTAGCGGGATATAATGAGCAGTTCTTC | CASSQETMFLAGYNEQFF
once | TRBJ2-2 | . | TRBV19 | TGTGCCAGTAAGGGACGGTCGAACACCGGGGAGCTGTTTTTT | CASKGRSNTGELFF
few | TRBJ2-1 | . | TRBV5-1 | TGCGCCAGCAGCTTGAACGCGGGCTGGGGGAATGAGCAGTTCTTC | CASSLNAGWGNEQFF
many | TRBJ1-5 | . | TRBV5-5 | TGTGCCAGCAGCTTGTGGGGTGGCAATCAGCCCCAGCATTTT | CASSLWGGNQPQHF
many | TRBJ1-1 | . | TRBV13 | TGTGCCAGCAGCTTTGGCCAAGAAGCTTTCTTT | CASSFGQEAFF
few | TRBJ2-2 | . | TRBV24-1 | TGTGCCACCAGTTATATCGGTGCGGAGCTGTTTTTT | CATSYIGAELFF
many | TRBJ2-3 | . | TRBV30 | TGTGCCTGGAGTCCGCGGCTTGCCAGCACAGATACGCAGTATTTT | CAWSPRLASTDTQYF
many | TRBJ2-7 | . | TRBV27 | TGTGCCAGCAGTTTAGGATGGGGGGCCTACGAGCAGTACTTC | CASSLGWGAYEQYF
few | TRBJ1-2 | TRBD1 | TRBV19 | TGTGCCAGTAGTATGGCCGGGACAGGGAATGGCTACACCTTC | CASSMAGTGNGYTF
. | TRBJ2-1 | . | TRBV11-1 | TGTGCCAGCGTTGATATAGGACACAATGAGCAGTTCTTC | CASVDIGHNEQFF
few | TRBJ1-2 | . | TRBV18 | TGTGCCAGCTCACCCCTCGGGACCCCGAGAGATGGCTACACCTTC | CASSPLGTPRDGYTF
many | TRBJ1-5 | . | TRBV12-3/TRBV12-4 | TGTGCCATCCCCGTGGGTATCCGTAATCAGCCCCAGCATTTT | CAIPVGIRNQPQHF
many | TRBJ2-7 | . | TRBV28 | TGTGCCAGCAACAAACAGGTTCTTAGCTCCTACGAGCAGTACTTC | CASNKQVLSSYEQYF
many | TRBJ1-1 | . | TRBV6-1 | TGTGCCAGCAGGTCCGCAGGGCAGGGGAGCACTGAAGCTTTCTTT | CASRSAGQGSTEAFF
once | TRBJ2-7 | TRBD2 | TRBV19 | TGTGCCAGTAGTCCCCGGACTAAAGGGCGGGAGAAGCAGTACTTC | CASSPRTKGREKQYF
. | TRBJ1-5 | . | TRBV24-1 | TGTGCCGCGGGAGCCGGGCTCAATCAGCCCCAGCATTTT | CAAGAGLNQPQHF
few | TRBJ2-7 | TRBD2 | TRBV29-1 | TGCAGCGTTGGGGGTATAGCGGGAGGACCCTACGAGCAGTACTTC | CSVGGIAGGPYEQYF
. | TRBJ2-7 | TRBD2 | TRBV14 | TGTGCCAGCAGCCAAGCTATGTTCGGGGGGGAGCAGTACTTC | CASSQAMFGGEQYF
many | TRBJ2-1 | . | TRBV2 | TGTGCCAGCTCCGGGGCATACAATGAGCAGTTCTTC | CASSGAYNEQFF
. | TRBJ1-1 | . | TRBV7-2 | TGTGCCAGCAGCTGGAGACGGGTGAACACTGAAGCTTTCTTT | CASSWRRVNTEAFF
. | TRBJ1-1 | TRBD1 | TRBV5-1 | TGCGCCAGCAGCTACACGACAGGGGGCTCGGTCACTGAAGCTTTCTTT | CASSYTTGGSVTEAFF
. | TRBJ2-3 | TRBD2 | TRBV10-1 | TGCGCCAGCAGTGAGTCGACTCGGGAGCGGGGGGGCTCAAAAGATACGCAGTATTTT | CASSESTRERGGSKDTQYF
. | TRBJ2-4 | TRBD1 | TRBV5-4 | TGTGCCAGCAGCGTGACAGGGAATCAAAACATTCAGTACTTC | CASSVTGNQNIQYF
many | TRBJ2-7 | . | TRBV5-1 | TGCGCCAGCAGCATAGACTACGAGCAGTACTTC | CASSIDYEQYF
few | TRBJ2-7 | . | TRBV27 | TGTGCCAGCAGTTGGGGCCGGACCTACGAGCAGTACTTC | CASSWGRTYEQYF
. | TRBJ2-7 | TRBD2 | TRBV7-8 | TGTGCCAGCAGCTTAGGGGTAGCGGGAGAGGTTAGTGACTACGAGCAGTACTTC | CASSLGVAGEVSDYEQYF
. | TRBJ1-2 | . | TRBV3-1 | TGTGCCAGCAGCCAAGCTCGTGCCAGGGTATACTACACCTTC | CASSQARARVYYTF